The 16 T cell receptor beta chains reported below all come from one sample, sequenced in a study of T cell changes during pregnancy in multiple sclerosis. TCRdb keeps only in-frame clones here, not all; method: immunoSEQ multiplex PCR. This table holds around 69,000 clones, 92% found once. This specimen was peripheral blood, taken in the first trimester of pregnancy. Every receptor here comes from a female donor with multiple sclerosis, enrolled in a pregnancy study.

The gene calls are TRBV4-3 and TRBJ2-2; no firm D call. Germline V gene data show CDR1 as LGHNA and CDR2 as YSLEER. Deletions cut 0 bases from V and 8 bases from J, with 10 bases between. The CDR3 runs to 14 residues. The CDR3 sequence: CASSQERLAGELFF. The CDR3 bases are TGCGCCAGCAGCCAAGAACGACTTGCGGGGGAGCTGTTTTTT.

This chain uses TRBV5-5 with TRBJ2-3, with D tentatively TRBD1 (5 bases). The CDR3 loop spans 15 amino acids. V lost 4 bases to trimming and J lost 5 bases, with 17 bases between them. Germline CDR1 and CDR2: SGHKS and YYEKEE (reference sequence). DNA for the CDR3: TGTGCCAGCAGCACTCGGACATCTGCCGGAGATACGCAGTATTTT. Translated: CASSTRTSAGDTQYF.

The V and J genes are TRBV28 and TRBJ1-2, with 8 bases matching TRBD1. This CDR3 contains 16 residues. Germline values: CDR1 MDHEN, CDR2 SYDVKM. Trimming removed 4 bases from V and 7 bases from J; junction bases left unmatched: 14. CDR3 nucleotides: TGTGCCAGCAGTTCAAAAGCCGGGACAGGTCTCGGTGGCTACACCTTC. It translates to CASSSKAGTGLGGYTF.

The chain recombines TRBV29-1 with TRBJ1-1, with 8 bases aligning to TRBD1. Germline CDR1 is SQVTM and CDR2 is ANQGSEA. The CDR3 contains 13 residues. Germline trimming cut 7 bases from V and 1 base from J; bases unmatched to any gene: 5. The CDR3 loop reads CSAYRGGNTEAFF. In nucleotides, the CDR3 is TGCAGCGCTTACAGGGGGGGGAACACTGAAGCTTTCTTT.

CDR3 bases: TGTGCCAGTAGTAGCGGGGCTGCTAATGAAAAACTGTTTTTT. Translation gives CASSSGAANEKLFF. The genes are TRBV19 and TRBJ1-4; TRBD1 is a possible D gene (5 bases). Trimming pared 4 bases from V and 3 bases from J, leaving 9 bases between. The V gene's germline CDR1 is LNHDA and CDR2 SQIVND (reference sequence). This CDR3 region has 14 residues.

This clone came up once. V and J are TRBV19 and TRBJ1-4; perhaps TRBD1 as D (6 bases). Germline V gene data show CDR1 as LNHDA and CDR2 as SQIVND (reference sequence). Trimming left V 5 bases short and J 3 bases short, with 10 bases between. This CDR3 comprises 14 residues. For the CDR3, the DNA is TGTGCCAGTAGTCCACAGGGTGCTAATGAAAAACTGTTTTTT. Translation: CASSPQGANEKLFF.

Regarding this clone: An end of the junction differs from the germline gene, which may be a read error. The rearrangement links TRBV7-7 to TRBJ2-1; D is possibly TRBD2 (5 bases). In germline, CDR1 is SSHAT, CDR2 FNYEAQ (reference sequence). The CDR3 contains 13 residues. The CDR3 loop reads CASSRPGVDEQFF. In nucleotides, the CDR3 is TGTGCTAGCAGCCGCCCCGGGGTCGATGAGCAGTTCTTC.

J is TRBJ2-5 and V is TRBV19; a possible D gene is TRBD2 (5 bases). The germline V gene has CDR1 LNHDA and CDR2 SQIVND (reference sequence). This CDR3 region has 12 residues. With 10 bases removed from V and 3 bases from J, the gap between germline ends came to 12 bases. This chain's CDR3 is CATRTPEETQYF. In DNA, the CDR3 is TGTGCCACCCGGACTCCTGAAGAGACCCAGTACTTC. The variable domain in full, with the rest retrieved from reference TRBV19 and TRBJ2-5, is DGGITQSPKYLFRKEGQNVTLSCEQNLNHDAMYWYRQDPGQGLRLIYYSQIVNDFQKGDIAEGYSVSREKKESFPLTVTSAQKNPTAFYLCATRTPEETQYFGPGTRLLVL.

The chain links TRBV5-6 to TRBJ1-3; tentative D call: TRBD1 (6 bases). The CDR3 totals 16 residues. Germline V lookup: CDR1 SGHDT, CDR2 YYEEEE. V gave up 4 bases and J gave up 3 bases, with 17 bases separating them. The CDR3 loop reads CASSVTGLSSGNTIYF. The CDR3 DNA is TGTGCCAGCAGCGTTACAGGGCTCTCAAGTGGAAACACCATATATTTT.

This clone came up a few times. The chain joins TRBV15 to TRBJ2-1, with D tentatively TRBD2 (6 bases). Trimming shortened V by 0 bases and J by 4 bases, and 13 bases separated the two germline ends. The CDR3 has 16 amino acids. CDR1 LNHNV and CDR2 YYDKDF come from the germline V gene (reference sequence). CDR3 region: CATSRDRKGGYNEQFF. CDR3 in DNA: TGTGCCACCAGCAGAGATCGGAAGGGAGGTTACAATGAGCAGTTCTTC.

The V gene is TRBV28, the J gene TRBJ2-5; D is unresolved. This CDR3 has 20 amino acids. CDR1 and CDR2 from the germline V gene are MDHEN and SYDVKM. The V end lost 5 bases, the J end lost 5 bases, and 33 bases lay between the germline ends. The CDR3 sequence: CASSPPSRLVARGAEETQYF. CDR3 nucleotide sequence: TGTGCCAGCAGTCCTCCATCTCGGTTGGTAGCCCGAGGCGCAGAGGAGACCCAGTACTTC.

This chain joins TRBV29-1 and TRBJ2-1; possibly TRBD2 for D (6 bases). The CDR3 spans 15 residues. The germline gives CDR1 SQVTM, CDR2 ANQGSEA. With 4 bases removed from V and 3 bases from J, the gap between germline ends came to 16 bases. For the CDR3, the DNA is TGCAGCGTTGTATTTAGTGGGGGGAACTACAATGAGCAGTTCTTC. Encoded protein: CSVVFSGGNYNEQFF.

The chain has TRBV5-1 and TRBJ1-2, with TRBD1 matching over 8 bases. V lost 0 bases to trimming and J lost 8 bases; unmatched junction nucleotides: 3. This CDR3 has 13 amino acids. Per germline, CDR1 SGHRS and CDR2 YFSETQ. CDR3 residues: CASSLAGGEGYTF. The DNA for the CDR3 is TGCGCCAGCAGCTTGGCAGGGGGCGAAGGCTACACCTTC.

The chain uses TRBV18 and TRBJ2-5, with TRBD2 identical over 10 bases. The end of the DNA aligns better with TRBJ2-7, so the J call may be wrong. CDR3 length: 13 amino acids. The germline CDR1 and CDR2 sequences are KGHSH and LQKENI. The CDR3 region is CASSDSGGIEQYF. The CDR3 DNA sequence: TGTGCCAGCTCAGATAGCGGGGGGATCGAGCAGTACTTC.

This chain uses TRBV5-8 with TRBJ2-5; D is perhaps TRBD1 (5 bases). CDR3 length: 15 amino acids. Trimming took off 0 bases at V and 5 bases at J, with 14 bases between the two ends. The V gene's germline CDR1 is SGHTS and CDR2 YDEGEE. DNA of the CDR3: TGTGCCAGCAGCTTGGGGGAACTGAAGGGGGAGACCCAGTACTTC. It codes for CASSLGELKGETQYF. Combining the CDR3 with reference TRBV5-8 and TRBJ2-5 gives the whole variable domain EAGVTQSPTHLIKTRGQQATLRCSPISGHTSVYWYQQALGLGLQFLLWYDEGEERNRGNFPPRFSGRQFPNYSSELNVNALELEDSALYLCASSLGELKGETQYFGPGTRLLVL.

The genes are TRBV12-5 and TRBJ2-4, with D maybe TRBD2 (7 bases). There are 12 residues in the CDR3. CDR1 is LGHNT and CDR2 is FRNRAP in the germline V gene. Between the trimmed V and J ends, which lost 10 bases and 7 bases, there was a span of 14 bases. The chain's CDR3 is CATGGPRNIQYF. As DNA, the CDR3 is TGTGCTACGGGGGGCCCGCGGAACATTCAGTACTTC.